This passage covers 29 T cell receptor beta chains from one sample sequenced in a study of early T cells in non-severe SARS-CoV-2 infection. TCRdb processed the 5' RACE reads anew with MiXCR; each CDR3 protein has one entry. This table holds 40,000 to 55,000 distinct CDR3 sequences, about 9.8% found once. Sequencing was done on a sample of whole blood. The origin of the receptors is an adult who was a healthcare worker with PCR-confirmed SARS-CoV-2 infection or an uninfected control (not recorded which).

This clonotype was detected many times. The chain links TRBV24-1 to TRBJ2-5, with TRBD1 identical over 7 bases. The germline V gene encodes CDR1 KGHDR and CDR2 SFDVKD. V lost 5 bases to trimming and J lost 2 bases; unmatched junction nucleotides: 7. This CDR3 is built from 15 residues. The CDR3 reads CATSGGGRGQETQYF. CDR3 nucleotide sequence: TGTGCCACCAGTGGTGGTGGCAGGGGGCAAGAGACCCAGTACTTC.

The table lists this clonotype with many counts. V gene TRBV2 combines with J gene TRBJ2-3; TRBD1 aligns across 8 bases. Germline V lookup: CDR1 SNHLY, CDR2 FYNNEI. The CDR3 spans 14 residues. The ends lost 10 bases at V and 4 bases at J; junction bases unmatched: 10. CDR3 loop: CATLWAGGSDTQYF. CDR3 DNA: TGTGCCACCCTCTGGGCAGGGGGCTCAGATACGCAGTATTTT.

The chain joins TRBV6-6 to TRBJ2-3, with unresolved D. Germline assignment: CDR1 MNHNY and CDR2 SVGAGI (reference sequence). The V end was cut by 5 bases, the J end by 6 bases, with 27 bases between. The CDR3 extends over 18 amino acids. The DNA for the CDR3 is TGTGCCAGCAGTCGCGGTACGCTCGGGCCCCAAGACACGGATACGCAGTATTTT. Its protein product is CASSRGTLGPQDTDTQYF.

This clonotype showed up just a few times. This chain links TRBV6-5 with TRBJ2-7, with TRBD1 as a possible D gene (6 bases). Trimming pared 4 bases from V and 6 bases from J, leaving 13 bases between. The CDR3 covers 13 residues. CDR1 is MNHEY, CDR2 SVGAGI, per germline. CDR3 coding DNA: TGTGCCAGCAGTTTTCACAGGGAGTCCGAGCAGTACTTC. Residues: CASSFHRESEQYF.

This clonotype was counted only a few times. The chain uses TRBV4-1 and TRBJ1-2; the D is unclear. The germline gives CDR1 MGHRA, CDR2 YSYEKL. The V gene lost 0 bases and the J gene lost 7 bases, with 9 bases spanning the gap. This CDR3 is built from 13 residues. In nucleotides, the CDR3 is TGCGCCAGCAGCCAAGATCCCGTAGCTGGCTACACCTTC. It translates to CASSQDPVAGYTF.

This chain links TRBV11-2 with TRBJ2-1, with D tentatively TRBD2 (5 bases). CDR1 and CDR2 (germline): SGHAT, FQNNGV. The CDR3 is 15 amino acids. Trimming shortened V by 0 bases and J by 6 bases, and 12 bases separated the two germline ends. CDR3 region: CASSLEAASGNEQFF. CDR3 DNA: TGTGCCAGCAGCTTAGAGGCCGCCAGCGGCAATGAGCAGTTCTTC.

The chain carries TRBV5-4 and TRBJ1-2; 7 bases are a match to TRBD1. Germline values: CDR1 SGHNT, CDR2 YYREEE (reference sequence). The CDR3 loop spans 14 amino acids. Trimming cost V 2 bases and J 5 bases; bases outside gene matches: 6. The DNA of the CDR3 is TGTGCCAGCAGCTTTACGGGACAGAAGTATGGCTACACCTTC. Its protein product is CASSFTGQKYGYTF.

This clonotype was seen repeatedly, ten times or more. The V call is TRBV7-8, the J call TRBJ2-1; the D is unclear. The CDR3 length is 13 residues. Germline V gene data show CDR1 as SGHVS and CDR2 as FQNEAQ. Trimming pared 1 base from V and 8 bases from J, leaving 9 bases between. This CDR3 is CASSLGPGYEQFF. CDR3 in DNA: TGTGCCAGCAGCTTAGGACCGGGCTATGAGCAGTTCTTC.

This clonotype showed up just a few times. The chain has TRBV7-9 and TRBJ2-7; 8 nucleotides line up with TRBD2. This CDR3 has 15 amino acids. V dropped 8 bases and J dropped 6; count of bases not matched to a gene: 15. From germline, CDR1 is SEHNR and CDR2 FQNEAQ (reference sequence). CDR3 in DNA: TGTGCCAGCGTTAGGCGGGGGGCAGGAGGAAGCGAGCAGTACTTC. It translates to CASVRRGAGGSEQYF.

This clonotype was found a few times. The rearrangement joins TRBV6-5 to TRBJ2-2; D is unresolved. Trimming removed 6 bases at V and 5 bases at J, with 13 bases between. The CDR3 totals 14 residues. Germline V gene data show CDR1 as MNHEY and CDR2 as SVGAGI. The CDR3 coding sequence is TGTGCCAGCAGAATTCAAGGAAATACCGGGGAGCTGTTTTTT. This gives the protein CASRIQGNTGELFF.

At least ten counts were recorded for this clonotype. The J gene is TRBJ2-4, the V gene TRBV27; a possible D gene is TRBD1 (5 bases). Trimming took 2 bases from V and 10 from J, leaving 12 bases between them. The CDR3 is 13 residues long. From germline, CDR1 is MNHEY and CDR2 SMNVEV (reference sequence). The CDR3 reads CASSLAFGAIQYF. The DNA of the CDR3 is TGTGCCAGCAGTTTAGCCTTTGGGGCAATTCAGTACTTC.

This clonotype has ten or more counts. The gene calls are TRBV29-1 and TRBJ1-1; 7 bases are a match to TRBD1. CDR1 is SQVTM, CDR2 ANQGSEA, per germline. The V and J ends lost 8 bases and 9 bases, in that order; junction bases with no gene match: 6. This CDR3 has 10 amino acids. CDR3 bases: TGCAGCCTTGGGGACAGCCAAGCTTTCTTT. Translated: CSLGDSQAFF.

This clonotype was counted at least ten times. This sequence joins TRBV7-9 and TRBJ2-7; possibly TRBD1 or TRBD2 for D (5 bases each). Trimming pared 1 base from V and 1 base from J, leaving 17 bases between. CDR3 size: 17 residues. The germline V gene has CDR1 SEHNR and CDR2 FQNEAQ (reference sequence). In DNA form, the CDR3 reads TGTGCCAGCAGCTTAGACCCCGGGACGTACGTATCCTACGAGCAGTACTTC. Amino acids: CASSLDPGTYVSYEQYF.

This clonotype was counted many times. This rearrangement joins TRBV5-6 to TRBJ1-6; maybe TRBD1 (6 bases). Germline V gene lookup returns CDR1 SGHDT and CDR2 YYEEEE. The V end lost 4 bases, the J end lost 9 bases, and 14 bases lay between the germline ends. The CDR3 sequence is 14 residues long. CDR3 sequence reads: CASSRPTGSSPLHF. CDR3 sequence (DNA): TGTGCCAGCAGCCGTCCTACAGGGAGTTCACCCCTCCACTTT.

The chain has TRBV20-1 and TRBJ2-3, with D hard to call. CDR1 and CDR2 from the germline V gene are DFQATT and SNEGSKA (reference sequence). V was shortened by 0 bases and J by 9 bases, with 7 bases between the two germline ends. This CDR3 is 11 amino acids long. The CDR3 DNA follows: TGCAGTGCTAGAGAAGGGAACACGCAGTATTTT. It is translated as CSAREGNTQYF.

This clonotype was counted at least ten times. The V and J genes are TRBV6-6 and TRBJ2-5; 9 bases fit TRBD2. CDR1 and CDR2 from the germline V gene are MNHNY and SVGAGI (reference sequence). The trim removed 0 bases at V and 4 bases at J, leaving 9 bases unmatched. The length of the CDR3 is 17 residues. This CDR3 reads CASSYSREGNRGETQYF. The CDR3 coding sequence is TGTGCCAGCAGTTACTCGCGGGAGGGCAACCGTGGAGAGACCCAGTACTTC.

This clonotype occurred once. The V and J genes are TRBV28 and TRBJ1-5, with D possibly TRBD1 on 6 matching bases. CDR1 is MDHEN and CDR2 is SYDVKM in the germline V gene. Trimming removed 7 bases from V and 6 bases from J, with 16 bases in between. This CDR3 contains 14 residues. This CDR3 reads CASTEGGETQPQHF. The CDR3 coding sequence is TGTGCCAGCACTGAAGGGGGTGAGACTCAGCCCCAGCATTTT. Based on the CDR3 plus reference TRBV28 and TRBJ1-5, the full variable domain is DVKVTQSSRYLVKRTGEKVFLECVQDMDHENMFWYRQDPGLGLRLIYFSYDVKMKEKGDIPEGYSVSREKKERFSLILESASTNQTSMYLCASTEGGETQPQHFGDGTRLSIL.

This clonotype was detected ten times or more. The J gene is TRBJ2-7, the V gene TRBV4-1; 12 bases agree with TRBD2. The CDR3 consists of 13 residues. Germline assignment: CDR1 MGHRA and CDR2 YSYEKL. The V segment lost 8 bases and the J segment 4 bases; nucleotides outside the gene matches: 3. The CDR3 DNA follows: TGCGCCAGCGGGGGACTAGCGGGTTACGAGCAGTACTTC. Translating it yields CASGGLAGYEQYF.

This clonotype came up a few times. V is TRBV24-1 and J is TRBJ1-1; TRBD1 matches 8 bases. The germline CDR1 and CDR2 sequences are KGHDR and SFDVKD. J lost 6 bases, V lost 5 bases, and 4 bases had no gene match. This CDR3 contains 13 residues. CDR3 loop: CATSGGQGSEAFF. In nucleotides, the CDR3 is TGTGCCACCAGTGGAGGACAGGGCTCTGAAGCTTTCTTT.

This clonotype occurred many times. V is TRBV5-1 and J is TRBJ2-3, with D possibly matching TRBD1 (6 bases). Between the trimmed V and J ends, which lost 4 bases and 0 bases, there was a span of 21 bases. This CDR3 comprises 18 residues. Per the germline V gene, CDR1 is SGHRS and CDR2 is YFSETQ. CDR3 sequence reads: CASSVYIQGSSSTDTQYF. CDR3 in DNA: TGCGCCAGCAGCGTCTATATCCAGGGGTCCTCTAGCACAGATACGCAGTATTTT.

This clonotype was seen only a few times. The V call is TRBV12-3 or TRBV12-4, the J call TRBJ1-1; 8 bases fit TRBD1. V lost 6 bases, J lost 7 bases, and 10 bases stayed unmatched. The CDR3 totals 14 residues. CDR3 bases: TGTGCCAGCAGACACCAGGGGGCGGGTAATGAAGCTTTCTTT. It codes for CASRHQGAGNEAFF.

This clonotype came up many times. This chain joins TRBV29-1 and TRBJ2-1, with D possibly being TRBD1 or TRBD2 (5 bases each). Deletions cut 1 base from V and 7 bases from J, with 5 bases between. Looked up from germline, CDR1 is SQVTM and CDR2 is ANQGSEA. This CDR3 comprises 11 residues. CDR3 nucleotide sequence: TGCAGCGTTGAAGGGGGGAATGAGCAGTTCTTC. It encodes CSVEGGNEQFF.

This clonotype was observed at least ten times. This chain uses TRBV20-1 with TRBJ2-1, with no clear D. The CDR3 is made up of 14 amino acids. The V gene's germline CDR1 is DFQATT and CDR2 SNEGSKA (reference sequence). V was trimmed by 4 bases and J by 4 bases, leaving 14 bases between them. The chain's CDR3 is CSANYDGSYNEQFF. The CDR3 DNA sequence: TGCAGTGCTAATTATGACGGTTCTTACAATGAGCAGTTCTTC.

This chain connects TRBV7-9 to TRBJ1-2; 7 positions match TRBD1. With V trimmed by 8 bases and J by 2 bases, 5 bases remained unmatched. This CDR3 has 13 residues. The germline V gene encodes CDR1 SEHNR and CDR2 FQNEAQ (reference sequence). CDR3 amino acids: CASGDSLNYGYTF. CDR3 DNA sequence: TGTGCCAGCGGGGACAGTCTCAACTATGGCTACACCTTC.

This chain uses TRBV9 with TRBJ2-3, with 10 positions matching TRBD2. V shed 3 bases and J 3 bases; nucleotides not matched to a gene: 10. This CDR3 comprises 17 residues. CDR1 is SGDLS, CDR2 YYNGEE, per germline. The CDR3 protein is CASSAAPASGSTDTQYF. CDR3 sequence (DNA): TGTGCCAGCAGCGCAGCCCCGGCTAGCGGGAGTACAGATACGCAGTATTTT.

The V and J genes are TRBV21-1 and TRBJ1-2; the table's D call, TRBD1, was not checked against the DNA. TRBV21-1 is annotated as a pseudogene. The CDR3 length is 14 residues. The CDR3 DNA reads TGTGCCAGCAGCTCCGGACAAATTAACTATGGCTACACCTTC. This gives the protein CASSSGQINYGYTF.

CDR3 sequence reads: CSAGWGVTDSDTQYF. DNA for the CDR3: TGCAGTGCTGGTTGGGGGGTAACCGATTCAGATACGCAGTATTTT. This chain joins TRBV20-1 and TRBJ2-3; maybe TRBD2 (6 bases). The CDR3 totals 15 residues. Looked up from germline, CDR1 is DFQATT and CDR2 is SNEGSKA (reference sequence). The V gene lost 5 bases and the J gene lost 4 bases, with 19 bases spanning the gap.

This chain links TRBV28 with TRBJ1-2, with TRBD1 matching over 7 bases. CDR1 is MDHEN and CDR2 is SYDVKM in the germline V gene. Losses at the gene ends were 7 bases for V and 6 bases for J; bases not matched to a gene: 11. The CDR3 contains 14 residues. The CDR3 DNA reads TGTGCCAGCATCCTGACAGGGAACGGGAATGGCTACACCTTC. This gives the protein CASILTGNGNGYTF.

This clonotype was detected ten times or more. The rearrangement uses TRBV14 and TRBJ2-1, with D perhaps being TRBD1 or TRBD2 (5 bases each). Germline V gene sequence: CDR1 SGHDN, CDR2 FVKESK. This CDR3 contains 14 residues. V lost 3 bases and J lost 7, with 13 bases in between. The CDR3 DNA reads TGTGCCAGCAGCCATGACCAGGGACGGAATGAGCAGTTCTTC. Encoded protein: CASSHDQGRNEQFF.